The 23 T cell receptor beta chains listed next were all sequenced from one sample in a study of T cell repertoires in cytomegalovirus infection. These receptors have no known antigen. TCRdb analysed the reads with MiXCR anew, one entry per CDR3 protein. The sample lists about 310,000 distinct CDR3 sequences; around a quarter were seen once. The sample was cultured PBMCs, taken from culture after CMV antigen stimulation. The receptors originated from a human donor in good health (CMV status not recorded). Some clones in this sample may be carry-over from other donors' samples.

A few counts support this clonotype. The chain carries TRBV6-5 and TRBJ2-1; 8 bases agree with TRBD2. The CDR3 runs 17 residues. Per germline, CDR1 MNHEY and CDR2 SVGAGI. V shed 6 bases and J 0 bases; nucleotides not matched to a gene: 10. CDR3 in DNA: TGTGCCAGCAGACCAGACGAGAGCGGGAGCTCCTACAATGAGCAGTTCTTC. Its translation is CASRPDESGSSYNEQFF.

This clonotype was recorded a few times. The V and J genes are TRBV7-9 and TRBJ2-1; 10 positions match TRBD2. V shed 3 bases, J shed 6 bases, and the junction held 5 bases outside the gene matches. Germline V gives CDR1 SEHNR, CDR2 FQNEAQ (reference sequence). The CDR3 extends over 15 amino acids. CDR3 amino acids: CASSFSSGRSNEQFF. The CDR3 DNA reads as TGTGCCAGCAGCTTCTCTAGCGGGAGATCCAATGAGCAGTTCTTC.

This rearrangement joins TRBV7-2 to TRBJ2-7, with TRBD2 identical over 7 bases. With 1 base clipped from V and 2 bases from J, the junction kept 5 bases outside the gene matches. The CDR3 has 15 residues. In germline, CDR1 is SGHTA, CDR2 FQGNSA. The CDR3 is CASSLGPAGPYEQYF. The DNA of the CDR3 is TGTGCCAGCAGCTTAGGGCCAGCGGGACCCTACGAGCAGTACTTC.

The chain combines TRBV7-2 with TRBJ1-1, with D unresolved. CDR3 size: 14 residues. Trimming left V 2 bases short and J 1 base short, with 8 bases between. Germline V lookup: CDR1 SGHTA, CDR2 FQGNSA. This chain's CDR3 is CASSLNPENTEAFF. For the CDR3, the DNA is TGTGCCAGCAGCTTAAATCCGGAGAACACTGAAGCTTTCTTT.

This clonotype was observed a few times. The DNA for the CDR3 is TGTGCCAGCAGTTCCCAAAGGAGAGAGCAGTTCTTC. It translates to CASSSQRREQFF. This chain uses TRBV6-6 with TRBJ2-1; D unresolved. Trimming took 4 bases from V and 10 from J, leaving 11 bases between them. This CDR3 region has 12 residues. Germline values: CDR1 MNHNY, CDR2 SVGAGI (reference sequence).

The DNA for the CDR3 is TGTGCCAGCAGTTTAAGGGACAGCTTAACTAGCACAGATACGCAGTATTTT. It yields the protein CASSLRDSLTSTDTQYF. J is TRBJ2-3 and V is TRBV27; 7 nucleotides align to TRBD1. Trimming at V came to 2 bases and at J to 0 bases, leaving 8 bases not matched to a gene. Germline loops: CDR1 MNHEY, CDR2 SMNVEV (reference sequence). This CDR3 spans 17 amino acids.

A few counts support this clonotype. The CDR3 spells CASSYSSGRVETQYF. The CDR3 region has the DNA TGTGCCAGCAGTTACTCTAGCGGGAGGGTTGAGACCCAGTACTTC. The chain carries TRBV6-2 or TRBV6-3 and TRBJ2-5; TRBD2 matches 11 bases. The CDR3 covers 15 residues. Losses at the gene ends were 0 bases for V and 5 bases for J; bases not matched to a gene: 2. Germline V gene data show CDR1 as MNHEY and CDR2 as SVGEGT.

CDR3 residues: CATSRVGQTYGYTF. CDR3 sequence (DNA): TGTGCCACCAGCAGAGTAGGGCAGACTTATGGCTACACCTTC. This chain uses TRBV15 with TRBJ1-2, with unresolved D. Trimming took off 1 base at V and 5 bases at J, with 11 bases between the two ends. Germline CDR1 and CDR2: LNHNV and YYDKDF (reference sequence). The CDR3 covers 14 residues.

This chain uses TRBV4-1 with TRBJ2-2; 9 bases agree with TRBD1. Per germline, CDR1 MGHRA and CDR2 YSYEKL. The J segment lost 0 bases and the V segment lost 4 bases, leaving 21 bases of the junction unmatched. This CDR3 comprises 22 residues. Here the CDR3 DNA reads TGCGCCAGCAGCCGACACGCGGCCGGGACAGGGAATATCCCCGCGAACACCGGGGAGCTGTTTTTT. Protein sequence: CASSRHAAGTGNIPANTGELFF.

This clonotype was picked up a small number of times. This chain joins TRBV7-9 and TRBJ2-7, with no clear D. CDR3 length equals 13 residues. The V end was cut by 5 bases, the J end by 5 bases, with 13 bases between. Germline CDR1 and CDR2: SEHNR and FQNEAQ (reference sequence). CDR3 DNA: TGTGCCAGCAGCCGCCGTTGGGTCGACGAGCAGTACTTC. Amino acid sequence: CASSRRWVDEQYF.

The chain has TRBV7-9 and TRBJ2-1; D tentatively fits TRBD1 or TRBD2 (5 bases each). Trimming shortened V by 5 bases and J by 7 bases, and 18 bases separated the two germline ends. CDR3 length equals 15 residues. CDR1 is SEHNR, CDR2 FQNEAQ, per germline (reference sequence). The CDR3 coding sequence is TGTGCCAGCAGCCCCCGGGGAGACAGAATGAATGAGCAGTTCTTC. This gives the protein CASSPRGDRMNEQFF.

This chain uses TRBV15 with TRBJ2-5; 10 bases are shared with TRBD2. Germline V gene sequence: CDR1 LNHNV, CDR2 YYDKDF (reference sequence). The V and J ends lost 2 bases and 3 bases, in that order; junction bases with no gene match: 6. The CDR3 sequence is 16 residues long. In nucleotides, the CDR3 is TGTGCCACCAGCAGAAAGCCGGGACTAGCGAAAGAGACCCAGTACTTC. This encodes CATSRKPGLAKETQYF. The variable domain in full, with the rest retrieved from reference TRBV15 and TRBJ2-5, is DAMVIQNPRYQVTQFGKPVTLSCSQTLNHNVMYWYQQKSSQAPKLLFHYYDKDFNNEADTPDNFQSRRPNTSFCFLDIRSPGLGDTAMYLCATSRKPGLAKETQYFGPGTRLLVL.

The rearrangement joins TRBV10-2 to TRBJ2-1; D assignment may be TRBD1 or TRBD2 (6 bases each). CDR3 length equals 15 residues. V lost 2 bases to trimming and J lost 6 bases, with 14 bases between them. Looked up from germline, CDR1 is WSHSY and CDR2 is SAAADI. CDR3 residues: CASSELRGGSNEQFF. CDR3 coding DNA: TGCGCCAGCAGTGAGCTTAGAGGGGGGAGCAATGAGCAGTTCTTC.

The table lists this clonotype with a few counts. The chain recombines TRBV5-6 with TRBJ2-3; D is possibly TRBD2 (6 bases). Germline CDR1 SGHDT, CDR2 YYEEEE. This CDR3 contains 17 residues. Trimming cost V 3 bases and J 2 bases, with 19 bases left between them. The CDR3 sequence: CASSSLPAGRSTDTQYF. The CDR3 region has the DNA TGTGCCAGCAGCTCCCTCCCGGCGGGACGATCCACAGATACGCAGTATTTT.

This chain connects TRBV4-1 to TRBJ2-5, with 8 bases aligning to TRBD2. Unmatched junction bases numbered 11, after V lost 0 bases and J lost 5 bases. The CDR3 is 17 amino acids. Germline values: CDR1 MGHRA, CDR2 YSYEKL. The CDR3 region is CASSQDGTGGPTETQYF. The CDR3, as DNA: TGCGCCAGCAGCCAAGATGGAACGGGAGGGCCAACGGAGACCCAGTACTTC.

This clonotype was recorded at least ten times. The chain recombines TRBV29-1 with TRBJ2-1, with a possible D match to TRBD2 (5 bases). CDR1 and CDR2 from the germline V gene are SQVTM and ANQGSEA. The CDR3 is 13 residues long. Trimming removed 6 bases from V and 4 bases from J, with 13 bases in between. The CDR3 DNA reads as TGCAGCGTCCAAGGAGGTGCGTACAATGAGCAGTTCTTC. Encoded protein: CSVQGGAYNEQFF.

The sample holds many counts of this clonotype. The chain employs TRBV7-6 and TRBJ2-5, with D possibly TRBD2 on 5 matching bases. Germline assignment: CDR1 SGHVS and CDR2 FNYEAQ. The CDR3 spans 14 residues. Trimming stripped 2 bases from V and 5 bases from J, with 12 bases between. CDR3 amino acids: CASSLSAGGETQYF. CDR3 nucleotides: TGTGCCAGCAGCTTATCGGCCGGCGGGGAGACCCAGTACTTC.

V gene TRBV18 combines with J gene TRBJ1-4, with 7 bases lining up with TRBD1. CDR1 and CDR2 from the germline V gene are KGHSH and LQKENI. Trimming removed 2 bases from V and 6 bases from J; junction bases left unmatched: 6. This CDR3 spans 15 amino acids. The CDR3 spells CASSPSTGWDEKLFF. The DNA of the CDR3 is TGTGCCAGCTCACCATCGACAGGGTGGGATGAAAAACTGTTTTTT. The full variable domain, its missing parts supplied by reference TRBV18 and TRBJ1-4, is NAGVMQNPRHLVRRRGQEARLRCSPMKGHSHVYWYRQLPEEGLKFMVYLQKENIIDESGMPKERFSAEFPKEGPSILRIQQVVRGDSAAYFCASSPSTGWDEKLFFGSGTQLSVL.

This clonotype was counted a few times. CDR3 DNA: TGTGCCAGCAGCCCTTCGTGGGCGAACACTGAAGCTTTCTTT. Its translation: CASSPSWANTEAFF. J is TRBJ1-1 and V is TRBV5-4; no reliable D call. This CDR3 is 14 amino acids long. V was clipped by 4 bases and J by 1 base, with 11 bases between them. Germline V gives CDR1 SGHNT, CDR2 YYREEE (reference sequence).

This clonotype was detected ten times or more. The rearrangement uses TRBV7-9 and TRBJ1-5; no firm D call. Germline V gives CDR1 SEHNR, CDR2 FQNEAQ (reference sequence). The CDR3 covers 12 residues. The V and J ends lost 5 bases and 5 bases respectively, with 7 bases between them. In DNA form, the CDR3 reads TGTGCCAGCAGCCCAGACGATCAGCCCCAGCATTTT. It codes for CASSPDDQPQHF.

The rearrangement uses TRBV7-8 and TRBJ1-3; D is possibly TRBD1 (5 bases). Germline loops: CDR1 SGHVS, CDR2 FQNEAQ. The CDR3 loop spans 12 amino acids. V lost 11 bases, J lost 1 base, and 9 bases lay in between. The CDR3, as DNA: TGTGCCCTCGGGGGGTCTGGAAACACCATATATTTT. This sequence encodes CALGGSGNTIYF.

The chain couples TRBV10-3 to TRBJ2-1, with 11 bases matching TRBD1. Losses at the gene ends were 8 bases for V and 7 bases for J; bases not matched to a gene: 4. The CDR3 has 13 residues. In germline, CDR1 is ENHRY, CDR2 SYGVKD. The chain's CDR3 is CAILGQGGNEQFF. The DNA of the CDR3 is TGTGCCATCTTGGGACAGGGGGGGAATGAGCAGTTCTTC.

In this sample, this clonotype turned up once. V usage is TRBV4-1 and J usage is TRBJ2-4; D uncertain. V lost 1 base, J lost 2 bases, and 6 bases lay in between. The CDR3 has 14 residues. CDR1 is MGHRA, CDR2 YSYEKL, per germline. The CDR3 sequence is CASSQVASKNIQYF. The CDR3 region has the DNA TGCGCCAGCAGCCAAGTCGCGTCCAAAAACATTCAGTACTTC.